This T cell receptor beta chain was identified in a study of neoadjuvant anti-PD-1 for oral cavity cancer. About the study: Around day 43, patients without progression received a fourth nivolumab dose before surgery.

The germline V and J ends were trimmed by 3 bases and 14 bases, with 16 bases remaining between them. The CDR3 length is 11 residues. The germline CDR1 and CDR2 sequences are DFQATT and SNEGSKA (reference sequence). The patients had HPV-negative, locally advanced oral cavity squamous cell carcinoma. TCRdb keeps only in-frame clones here, not all; method: immunoSEQ multiplex PCR. The sample records about 72,000 clones, around 83% being singletons. Here the sequenced sample was PBMCs, taken before nivolumab (anti-PD-1) treatment. The sequence came from a person between 40 and 85 years old with oral cavity squamous cell carcinoma. The chain joins TRBV20-1 to TRBJ1-1; D remains ambiguous. CDR3 region: CSARELGESFF. CDR3 in DNA: TGCAGTGCTAGGGAACTGGGAGAAAGCTTCTTT.